This T cell receptor (beta chain) was sequenced during a study of blood T cell repertoires in COVID-19. As for the study in general: T cells, B-cell-depleted T cells, or PBMCs provided the cDNA or gDNA that served as material.

The cohort comprised adults aged 18 to 89 years residing in about two dozen US areas. Assignment of participants to cohorts was predicated upon participant-reported clinical history. Per germline, CDR1 DFQATT and CDR2 SNEGSKA (reference sequence). CDR3 length: 17 amino acids. V lost 3 bases to trimming and J lost 5 bases; unmatched junction nucleotides: 19. Source study methods: Amplification of reference gene primers was used by the study to estimate nucleated cell counts. Repertoires were generated with immunoSEQ multiplex PCR, while TCRdb's copy carries only in-frame clones and drops some. V and J calls plus clone size are reproduced from that table; the DNA served to infer D and trimming. The data show 260,000 or so clones, with around 88% seen just once and around 1.3% held by the top ten.

The rearrangement joins TRBV20-1 to TRBJ2-7, with 7 bases matching TRBD2. Material: PBMCs or T cells enriched from blood (not recorded which). This sequence originates from a woman aged 40 to 50 with acute COVID-19. CDR3 nucleotides: TGCAGTGCTAGTGGGGGGGTTTGGAGTGGCCTGGTAAACGAGCAGTACTTC. Protein sequence: CSASGGVWSGLVNEQYF.